This paragraph covers one T cell receptor beta chain sequence. These data originate in a study of blood T cell repertoires in COVID-19. Profiling relied on immunoSEQ multiplex PCR, and the TCRdb table lists in-frame clones only, not all of them. The sample holds 70,000 to 90,000 clones; roughly 90% are singletons and the top ten take approximately 1%. From germline, CDR1 is GTSNPN and CDR2 SVGIG (reference sequence). CDR3 length equals 12 residues. The V end lost 0 bases, the J end lost 5 bases, and 7 bases lay between the germline ends. Sequencing input: PBMCs or T cells enriched from blood (not recorded which). The chain combines TRBV30 with TRBJ1-2; the D is unclear. The clonotype comes from a woman between 50 and 59 years old with acute COVID-19. The CDR3, as DNA: TGTGCCTGGAGTGTATCGGGGTATGGCTACACCTTC. Translating it yields CAWSVSGYGYTF.